The sequence of this T cell receptor (beta chain) was determined in a study of shared clonotypes between healthy human individuals. Overall study: Three plates each covered CD4 naive and memory; CD8 naive two, CD8 memory one.

Germline assignment: CDR1 SGHTA and CDR2 FQGTGA. V was clipped by 5 bases and J by 10 bases; unmatched bases: 10. There are 14 residues in the CDR3. This clone was recorded only once. Clones were read by immunoSEQ multiplex PCR, and TCRdb kept only the in-frame ones, dropping some. This table holds some 1,100,000 clones, 75% to 85% found once. J is TRBJ2-1 and V is TRBV7-3; 8 nucleotides match TRBD2. The specimen was memory CD4+ T cells from PBMCs. Subset specified: CD45RA-negative fraction. The origin of this receptor is a man between 18 and 29 years old in good health. Some clones in this sample may be carry-over from other donors' samples. CDR3 sequence (DNA): TGTGCCAGCAGCCCCGGGACTAGTATCTCCGAGCAGTTCTTC. Translating gives CASSPGTSISEQFF.